This passage covers 14 T cell receptor beta chains from one sample sequenced in a study of Graves' ophthalmopathy and Graves' hyperthyroidism. Amplification targeted the TCR beta CDR3 regions, with RNA transcripts as the source material. First-round RT-PCR relied on HTBI primers, and a second-round multiplex PCR came next. TCRdb re-called the multiplex PCR reads through MiXCR, storing one row per CDR3 protein. In the table there are over a million distinct CDR3 sequences, about 36% of which are singletons. The sample comprised peripheral blood or thyroid tissue (not recorded which). The receptors come from an adult man with Graves' hyperthyroidism.

Details on this clonotype: A much larger clone lies a single base off, so this may be a read error. The chain carries TRBV5-1 and TRBJ2-7, with D unresolved. Per the germline V gene, CDR1 is SGHRS and CDR2 is YFSETQ. The CDR3 length is 14 residues. The CDR3 is CVSSQEAIRDEQYF. CDR3 nucleotide sequence: TGCGTCAGCAGCCAGGAAGCAATAAGGGACGAGCAGTACTTC.

On this clonotype: A much larger clone is a single base away; this may be a read error. The V call is TRBV20-1, the J call TRBJ2-7, with no clear D. V lost 3 bases and J lost 2, with 14 bases in between. The CDR3 contains 14 residues. Germline V lookup: CDR1 DFQATT, CDR2 SNEGSKA (reference sequence). The CDR3, as DNA: TGCAGTGCTAGCTCTTTGGAGAAAGCCTACGAGCAGTACTTC. Amino acids: CSASSLEKAYEQYF.

The V call is TRBV6-2 or TRBV6-3, the J call TRBJ1-5; TRBD1 might be the D (5 bases). The CDR3 runs to 14 residues. Germline values: CDR1 MNHEY, CDR2 SVGEGT. Trimming removed 7 bases at V and 3 bases at J, with 13 bases between. CDR3 DNA sequence: TGTGCCAGCACCGGGGCGGGGGACAATCAGCCCCAGCATTTT. This gives the protein CASTGAGDNQPQHF.

The chain combines TRBV10-3 with TRBJ2-2, with TRBD1 matching over 8 bases. Germline V gene sequence: CDR1 ENHRY, CDR2 SYGVKD. The CDR3 loop spans 17 amino acids. With 3 bases clipped from V and 1 base from J, the junction kept 7 bases outside the gene matches. The DNA of the CDR3 is TGTGCCATCAGTGAAGTAGGACAGGGATGGAACACCGGGGAGCTGTTTTTT. It yields the protein CAISEVGQGWNTGELFF.

In this sample, this clonotype turned up many times. The chain uses TRBV7-2 and TRBJ1-5; D perhaps matches TRBD1 (6 bases). The CDR3 is 14 amino acids. CDR1 is SGHTA and CDR2 is FQGNSA in the germline V gene. V dropped 2 bases and J dropped 5 bases, with 10 bases sitting between them. CDR3 sequence: CASSLQGPHQPQHF. The CDR3 coding sequence is TGTGCCAGCAGCTTACAGGGGCCCCATCAGCCCCAGCATTTT.

This clonotype showed up many times. V and J are TRBV2 and TRBJ1-4; D gene ambiguous. The V and J ends lost 8 bases and 0 bases respectively, with 7 bases between them. Germline CDR1 SNHLY, CDR2 FYNNEI. CDR3 length: 13 amino acids. The CDR3 sequence: CASGGSTNEKLFF. The CDR3 DNA sequence: TGTGCCAGCGGTGGCTCAACTAATGAAAAACTGTTTTTT.

This clonotype was counted between two and nine times. This rearrangement joins TRBV29-1 to TRBJ1-2, with D possibly being TRBD1 (5 bases). V lost 7 bases and J lost 6, with 15 bases in between. Germline V gene sequence: CDR1 SQVTM, CDR2 ANQGSEA. The CDR3 consists of 12 residues. The CDR3 is CSGERVGDGYTF. DNA for the CDR3: TGCAGCGGAGAAAGGGTGGGGGATGGCTACACCTTC.

V usage is TRBV20-1 and J usage is TRBJ2-5, with D possibly being TRBD1 (5 bases). The CDR3 spans 13 residues. From germline, CDR1 is DFQATT and CDR2 SNEGSKA (reference sequence). V was pared by 5 bases and J by 4 bases, with 14 bases between. The CDR3: CSAHQGSGETQYF. CDR3 bases: TGCAGTGCTCACCAGGGTTCTGGAGAGACCCAGTACTTC.

About this clonotype itself: Without the conserved terminal phenylalanine or tryptophan, this CDR3 likely stems from a read error. The limits of the CDR3 on the DNA are not certain, so only TCRdb's listed CDR3 is given. The chain recombines TRBV7-2 with TRBJ2-5; no check of the table's D call, TRBD1, against the DNA was made. The CDR3 length is 9 residues, termini included. Looked up from germline, CDR1 is SGHTA and CDR2 is FQGNSA. This CDR3 is CASSLPGAG.

Details on this clonotype: This may come from a read error, since a much larger clone is one base off. The chain combines TRBV6-5 with TRBJ1-2, with a possible D match to TRBD1 (5 bases). This CDR3 is built from 14 residues. Germline lookup yields CDR1 MNHEY and CDR2 SVGAGI. CDR3 sequence: CGSRPGGGNYGYTF. DNA of the CDR3: TGTGGCAGCAGGCCCGGGGGGGGTAACTATGGCTACACCTTC.

This clonotype was seen only a few times. The CDR3 coding sequence is TGTGCCAGCAGTGAATTGACAGGGTGGTCACCCCTCCACTTT. Protein product: CASSELTGWSPLHF. This chain links TRBV25-1 with TRBJ1-6; 7 bases are shared with TRBD1. Germline trimming cut 1 base from V and 10 bases from J; bases unmatched to any gene: 4. CDR1 and CDR2 (germline): MGHDK, SYGVNS. The CDR3 extends over 14 amino acids.

The chain employs TRBV20-1 and TRBJ1-1, with D tentatively TRBD1 (5 bases). This CDR3 has 14 amino acids. Between the trimmed V and J ends, which lost 8 bases and 3 bases, there was a span of 19 bases. Germline CDR1 reads DFQATT; CDR2 reads SNEGSKA (reference sequence). As DNA, the CDR3 is TGCAGTACCCCATCAGGGTTTAGGGACACTGAAGCTTTCTTT. Protein product: CSTPSGFRDTEAFF.

This chain uses TRBV29-1 with TRBJ1-5, with D possibly matching TRBD1 (5 bases). Looked up from germline, CDR1 is SQVTM and CDR2 is ANQGSEA. V gave up 3 bases and J gave up 6 bases, with 12 bases separating them. This CDR3 has 13 amino acids. CDR3 sequence (DNA): TGCAGCGTTGAGTCAGGGCCAGGTCAGCCCCAGCATTTT. Residues: CSVESGPGQPQHF. The whole variable domain, filled in from reference TRBV29-1 and TRBJ1-5, reads SAVISQKPSRDICQRGTSLTIQCQVDSQVTMMFWYRQQPGQSLTLIATANQGSEATYESGFVIDKFPISRPNLTFSTLTVSNMSPEDSSIYLCSVESGPGQPQHFGDGTRLSIL.

Notes on this clonotype: A much larger clone differs by one base, so this may be a read error. V gene TRBV5-1 combines with J gene TRBJ2-5; D unresolved. The V end lost 2 bases, the J end lost 5 bases, and 16 bases lay between the germline ends. Per the germline V gene, CDR1 is SGHRS and CDR2 is YFSETQ. This CDR3 is 15 amino acids long. The CDR3 is CASSFGPPSRETQYF. The DNA of the CDR3 is TGCGCCAGCAGCTTCGGCCCCCCATCGCGGGAGACCCAGTACTTC.